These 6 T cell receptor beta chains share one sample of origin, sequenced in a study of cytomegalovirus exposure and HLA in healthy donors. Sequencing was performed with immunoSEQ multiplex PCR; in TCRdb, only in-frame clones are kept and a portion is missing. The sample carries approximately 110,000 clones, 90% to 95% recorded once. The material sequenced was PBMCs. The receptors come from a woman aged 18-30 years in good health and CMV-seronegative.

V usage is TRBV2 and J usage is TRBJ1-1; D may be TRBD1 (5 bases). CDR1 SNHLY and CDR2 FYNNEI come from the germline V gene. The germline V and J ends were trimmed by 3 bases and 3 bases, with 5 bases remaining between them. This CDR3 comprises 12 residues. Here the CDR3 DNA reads TGTGCCAGCAGTGACAGGGACACTGAAGCTTTCTTT. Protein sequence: CASSDRDTEAFF.

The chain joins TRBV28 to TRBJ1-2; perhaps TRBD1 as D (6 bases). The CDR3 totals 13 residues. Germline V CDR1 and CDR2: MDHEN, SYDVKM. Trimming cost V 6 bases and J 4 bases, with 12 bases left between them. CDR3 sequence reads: CASSRQAGYGYTF. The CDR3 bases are TGTGCCAGCAGCAGACAGGCCGGCTATGGCTACACCTTC.

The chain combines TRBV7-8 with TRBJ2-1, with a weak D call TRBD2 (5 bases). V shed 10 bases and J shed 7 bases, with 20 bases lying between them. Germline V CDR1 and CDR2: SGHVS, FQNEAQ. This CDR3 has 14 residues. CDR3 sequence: CATRLKSPRNEQFF. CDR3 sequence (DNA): TGTGCCACCAGACTAAAAAGCCCACGGAATGAGCAGTTCTTC.

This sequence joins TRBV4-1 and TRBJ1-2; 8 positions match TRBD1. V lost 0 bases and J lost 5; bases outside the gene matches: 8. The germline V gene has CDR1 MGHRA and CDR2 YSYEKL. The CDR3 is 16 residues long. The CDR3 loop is CASSQDPAGGWYGYTF. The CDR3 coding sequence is TGCGCCAGCAGCCAAGATCCGGCAGGGGGCTGGTATGGCTACACCTTC.

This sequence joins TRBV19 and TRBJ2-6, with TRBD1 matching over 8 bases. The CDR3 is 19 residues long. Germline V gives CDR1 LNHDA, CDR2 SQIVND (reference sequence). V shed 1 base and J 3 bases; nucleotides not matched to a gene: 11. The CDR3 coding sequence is TGTGCCAGTAGTATAGTTTACTCAACAGGGGGAGGTGGGGCCAACGTCCTGACTTTC. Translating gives CASSIVYSTGGGGANVLTF.

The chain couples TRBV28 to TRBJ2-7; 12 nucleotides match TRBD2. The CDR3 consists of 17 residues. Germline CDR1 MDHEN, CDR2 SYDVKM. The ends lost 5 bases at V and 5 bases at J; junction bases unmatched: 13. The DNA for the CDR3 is TGTGCCAGCAGTCCCAGACTAGCGGGAGTGTTAAGCGACGAGCAGTACTTC. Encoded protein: CASSPRLAGVLSDEQYF.